A single sample gave rise to the 25 T cell receptor beta chains below, sequenced in a study of PD-1 blockade in classical Hodgkin lymphoma. Following autologous stem cell transplantation, relapse occurred in every patient, and exposure to brentuximab vedotin varied. Sequencing used immunoSEQ multiplex PCR; TCRdb keeps in-frame clones, though not all of them. The repertoire consists of 98,000 or so clones, with 89% occurring once and the leading ten covering around 20%. The input for sequencing was peripheral blood mononuclear cells (PBMCs), taken before the second cycle of nivolumab. These receptors came from a human donor with classical Hodgkin lymphoma.

For this clone: Compared with germline, one end of the junction differs, possibly owing to a read error. Other DNA sequences within the sample encode an identical CDR3. V is TRBV11-3 and J is TRBJ2-2; TRBD1 matches at 8 bases. The germline V gene encodes CDR1 SGHNT and CDR2 YENEEA. CDR3 length equals 15 residues. This CDR3 reads CASSSRDRGTGELFF. Here the CDR3 DNA reads TGTGCCAGTAGCTCCAGAGACAGGGGAACCGGGGAGCTGTTTTTT.

The V call is TRBV28, the J call TRBJ1-2; a weak D match, TRBD1 (5 bases). Looked up from germline, CDR1 is MDHEN and CDR2 is SYDVKM. The CDR3 runs to 13 residues. V lost 8 bases, J lost 4 bases, and 14 bases lay in between. In DNA, the CDR3 is TGTGCCAGCCGGGGGGGTTCGGCCTATGGCTACACCTTC. Translated, it gives CASRGGSAYGYTF.

The rearrangement joins TRBV6-1 to TRBJ1-1, with a possible D match to TRBD1 (6 bases). Germline loops: CDR1 MNHNS, CDR2 SASEGT. V was pared by 4 bases and J by 7 bases, with 13 bases between. CDR3 length: 13 amino acids. Here the CDR3 reads CASSVTQQGEAFF. The CDR3 DNA follows: TGTGCCAGCAGTGTCACGCAACAGGGTGAAGCTTTCTTT.

J is TRBJ2-3 and V is TRBV2; TRBD2 aligns across 9 bases. The CDR3 loop spans 17 amino acids. V shed 7 bases and J 0 bases; nucleotides not matched to a gene: 11. The germline CDR1 and CDR2 sequences are SNHLY and FYNNEI. The CDR3 nucleotides read TGTGCCAGCATAGTAGCGGGAGCGACGACTAGCACAGATACGCAGTATTTT. Amino acid sequence: CASIVAGATTSTDTQYF.

In this sample, this clone turned up once. The CDR3 DNA reads TGTGCCAGTAGTAGACAGGGAAAAAACATTCAGTACTTC. Protein product: CASSRQGKNIQYF. The chain joins TRBV19 to TRBJ2-4; the match to TRBD1 covers 7 bases. The CDR3 sequence is 13 residues long. The trim removed 4 bases at V and 4 bases at J, leaving 1 base unmatched. CDR1 and CDR2 from the germline V gene are LNHDA and SQIVND (reference sequence).

V gene TRBV18 combines with J gene TRBJ2-4; the D gene could be TRBD1 or TRBD2 (6 bases each). Per the germline V gene, CDR1 is KGHSH and CDR2 is LQKENI. The CDR3 sequence is 13 residues long. The V and J ends lost 5 bases and 5 bases respectively, with 10 bases between them. CDR3 loop: CASSAGQENIQYF. The CDR3 nucleotides read TGTGCCAGCTCAGCGGGACAAGAAAACATTCAGTACTTC.

This rearrangement joins TRBV13 to TRBJ2-1, with TRBD2 identical over 7 bases. The CDR3 consists of 16 residues. Germline lookup yields CDR1 PRHDT and CDR2 FYEKMQ (reference sequence). V lost 3 bases to trimming and J lost 2 bases; unmatched junction nucleotides: 7. CDR3 loop: CASSFTAGDTYNEQFF. CDR3 in DNA: TGTGCCAGCAGCTTTACGGCGGGAGACACCTACAATGAGCAGTTCTTC.

V and J are TRBV18 and TRBJ1-1; TRBD1 agrees at 7 bases. The CDR3 contains 16 residues. V shed 6 bases, J shed 1 base, and the junction held 11 bases outside the gene matches. Germline V gene data show CDR1 as KGHSH and CDR2 as LQKENI. CDR3 DNA sequence: TGTGCCAGCTCGCGACAGGGTCTCGATGGGAACACTGAAGCTTTCTTT. This gives the protein CASSRQGLDGNTEAFF.

The DNA for the CDR3 is TGTGCCAGCAGTTTACAGGCCCCGGGGCTTTCCGAGCAGTACTTC. Translated: CASSLQAPGLSEQYF. The rearrangement joins TRBV27 to TRBJ2-7; the D gene could be TRBD1 or TRBD2 (5 bases each). This CDR3 contains 15 residues. The V and J ends lost 2 bases and 6 bases respectively, with 17 bases between them. Germline CDR1 and CDR2: MNHEY and SMNVEV (reference sequence).

The chain links TRBV6-1 to TRBJ1-3; no definite D call. The CDR3 is 13 amino acids. Germline V gene lookup returns CDR1 MNHNS and CDR2 SASEGT. Between the trimmed V and J ends, which lost 7 bases and 0 bases, there was a span of 7 bases. The CDR3 spells CASIDTSGNTIYF. In nucleotides, the CDR3 is TGTGCCAGCATAGACACCTCTGGAAACACCATATATTTT.

The genes are TRBV19 and TRBJ1-1; D is ambiguous. The CDR3 is 13 residues long. In germline, CDR1 is LNHDA, CDR2 SQIVND (reference sequence). V was trimmed by 5 bases and J by 1 base, leaving 8 bases between them. CDR3 region: CASSEGWNTEAFF. The CDR3 bases are TGTGCCAGTAGTGAGGGCTGGAACACTGAAGCTTTCTTT.

The V and J genes are TRBV6-1 and TRBJ2-7, with D possibly being TRBD1 or TRBD2 (6 bases each). The V gene's germline CDR1 is MNHNS and CDR2 SASEGT. Trimming pared 4 bases from V and 4 bases from J, leaving 14 bases between. The CDR3 sequence is 14 residues long. Written as DNA, the CDR3 is TGTGCCAGCAGTGTAGGGGGGCTAATTTACGAGCAGTACTTC. Its translation: CASSVGGLIYEQYF.

The gene calls are TRBV27 and TRBJ2-7; 8 bases align to TRBD1. This CDR3 is built from 16 residues. The trim removed 5 bases at V and 6 bases at J, leaving 15 bases unmatched. Germline loops: CDR1 MNHEY, CDR2 SMNVEV (reference sequence). The CDR3 loop is CASSLAPTGAAFEQYF. As DNA, the CDR3 is TGTGCCAGCAGTCTCGCGCCGACAGGGGCTGCCTTCGAGCAGTACTTC.

The genes are TRBV19 and TRBJ1-1; TRBD1 might be the D (6 bases). The V gene's germline CDR1 is LNHDA and CDR2 SQIVND (reference sequence). V was clipped by 6 bases and J by 1 base, with 15 bases between them. The CDR3 has 15 amino acids. CDR3 nucleotides: TGTGCCAGTAGGAAGATACAGGGTGGGAACACTGAAGCTTTCTTT. Translation: CASRKIQGGNTEAFF.

The rearrangement uses TRBV9 and TRBJ2-5; possibly TRBD2 for D (5 bases). The CDR3 extends over 15 amino acids. Germline V lookup: CDR1 SGDLS, CDR2 YYNGEE. V gave up 4 bases and J gave up 2 bases, with 15 bases separating them. CDR3 residues: CASSPHGGLQETQYF. CDR3 in DNA: TGTGCCAGCAGCCCACATGGAGGCCTACAAGAGACCCAGTACTTC.

The table lists this clone with a count of one. The rearrangement uses TRBV28 and TRBJ2-7, with a possible D match to TRBD1 (8 bases). Deletions cut 6 bases from V and 3 bases from J, with 15 bases between. The CDR3 contains 14 residues. CDR1 and CDR2 (germline): MDHEN, SYDVKM. For the CDR3, the DNA is TGTGCCAGCAGGACGACAGGGGAGGGCTACGAGCAGTACTTC. Translated: CASRTTGEGYEQYF.

The gene calls are TRBV2 and TRBJ1-1, with D possibly TRBD1 on 5 matching bases. Looked up from germline, CDR1 is SNHLY and CDR2 is FYNNEI. V lost 3 bases and J 6 bases, leaving 11 bases between the germline ends. The CDR3 has 13 amino acids. The CDR3 DNA is TGTGCCAGCAGTGATCAGGGTATATCTGAAGCTTTCTTT. It codes for CASSDQGISEAFF.

The chain combines TRBV4-3 with TRBJ2-2; D unclear. Per germline, CDR1 LGHNA and CDR2 YSLEER. The CDR3 runs 14 residues. V was cut by 5 bases and J by 1 base, with 8 bases left in between. CDR3 sequence: CASSFSLNTGELFF. Here the CDR3 DNA reads TGCGCCAGCAGCTTTTCTTTGAACACCGGGGAGCTGTTTTTT.

The V gene is TRBV7-9, the J gene TRBJ1-1, with D tentatively TRBD1 (5 bases). The V gene's germline CDR1 is SEHNR and CDR2 FQNEAQ (reference sequence). With 1 base removed from V and 1 base from J, the gap between germline ends came to 13 bases. The CDR3 is 16 residues long. The CDR3: CASSLDWGSRNTEAFF. CDR3 DNA sequence: TGTGCCAGCAGCTTAGATTGGGGGAGCCGGAACACTGAAGCTTTCTTT.

The rearrangement joins TRBV4-1 to TRBJ1-2; D gene unclear. V shed 0 bases and J shed 2 bases, with 1 base lying between them. This CDR3 contains 12 residues. Germline V gives CDR1 MGHRA, CDR2 YSYEKL. The CDR3 here is CASSQENYGYTF. The CDR3 DNA reads TGCGCCAGCAGCCAAGAGAACTATGGCTACACCTTC.

The chain recombines TRBV30 with TRBJ1-4, with a weak D call TRBD1 (5 bases). The CDR3 has 13 residues. Germline V gene data show CDR1 as GTSNPN and CDR2 as SVGIG (reference sequence). CDR3 in DNA: TGTGCGGTCCGAACAGGTTCCGTAGAAAAACTGTTTTTT. Its translation is CAVRTGSVEKLFF.

The table lists this clone with many counts. V usage is TRBV27 and J usage is TRBJ2-1, with a weak D call TRBD2 (5 bases). Germline CDR1 MNHEY, CDR2 SMNVEV (reference sequence). With 3 bases removed from V and 4 bases from J, the gap between germline ends came to 16 bases. The CDR3 covers 16 residues. In DNA form, the CDR3 reads TGTGCCAGCAGTTTCTCCGGAAGCGGCACGTACAATGAGCAGTTCTTC. Translating gives CASSFSGSGTYNEQFF.

The chain couples TRBV7-9 to TRBJ2-5; possibly TRBD2 for D (6 bases). The CDR3 length is 13 residues. Germline V CDR1 and CDR2: SEHNR, FQNEAQ (reference sequence). V lost 2 bases and J 3 bases, leaving 7 bases between the germline ends. The CDR3 DNA reads as TGTGCCAGCAGCTTAAGGGAGGAAGAGACCCAGTACTTC. It codes for CASSLREEETQYF.

V gene TRBV5-5 combines with J gene TRBJ2-7, with a possible D match to TRBD1 (6 bases). CDR3 size: 14 residues. Trimming left V 4 bases short and J 2 bases short, with 13 bases between. Germline CDR1 reads SGHKS; CDR2 reads YYEKEE (reference sequence). CDR3 loop: CASSPGQGPYEQYF. Here the CDR3 DNA reads TGTGCCAGCAGCCCCGGGCAGGGGCCCTACGAGCAGTACTTC.

Concerning this clone: The germline gene is not matched at one end of the junction; a read error may be the cause. The chain combines TRBV19 with TRBJ1-1; D gene ambiguous. Germline loops: CDR1 LNHDA, CDR2 SQIVND (reference sequence). This CDR3 has 12 residues. This CDR3 reads CASSQPLSETGF. In DNA, the CDR3 is TGTGCCAGTAGTCAACCTCTTTCCGAAACCGGATTT.